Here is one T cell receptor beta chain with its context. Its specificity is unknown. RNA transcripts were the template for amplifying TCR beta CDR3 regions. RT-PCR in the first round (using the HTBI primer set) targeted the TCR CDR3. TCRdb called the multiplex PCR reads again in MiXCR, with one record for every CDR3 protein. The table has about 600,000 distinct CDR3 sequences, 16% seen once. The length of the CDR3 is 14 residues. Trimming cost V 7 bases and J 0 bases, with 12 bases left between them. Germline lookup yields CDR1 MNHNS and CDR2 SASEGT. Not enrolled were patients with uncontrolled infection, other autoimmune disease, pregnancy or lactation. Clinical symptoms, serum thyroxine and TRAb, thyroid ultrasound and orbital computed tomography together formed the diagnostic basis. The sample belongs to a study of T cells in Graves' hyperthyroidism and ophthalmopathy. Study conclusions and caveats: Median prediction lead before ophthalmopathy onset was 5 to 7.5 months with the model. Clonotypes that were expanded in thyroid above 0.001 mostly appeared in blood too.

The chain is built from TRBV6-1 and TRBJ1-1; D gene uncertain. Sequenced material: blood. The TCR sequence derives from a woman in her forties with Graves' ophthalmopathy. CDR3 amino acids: CASKLNTVNTEAFF. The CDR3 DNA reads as TGTGCCAGCAAGTTAAACACAGTGAACACTGAAGCTTTCTTT.